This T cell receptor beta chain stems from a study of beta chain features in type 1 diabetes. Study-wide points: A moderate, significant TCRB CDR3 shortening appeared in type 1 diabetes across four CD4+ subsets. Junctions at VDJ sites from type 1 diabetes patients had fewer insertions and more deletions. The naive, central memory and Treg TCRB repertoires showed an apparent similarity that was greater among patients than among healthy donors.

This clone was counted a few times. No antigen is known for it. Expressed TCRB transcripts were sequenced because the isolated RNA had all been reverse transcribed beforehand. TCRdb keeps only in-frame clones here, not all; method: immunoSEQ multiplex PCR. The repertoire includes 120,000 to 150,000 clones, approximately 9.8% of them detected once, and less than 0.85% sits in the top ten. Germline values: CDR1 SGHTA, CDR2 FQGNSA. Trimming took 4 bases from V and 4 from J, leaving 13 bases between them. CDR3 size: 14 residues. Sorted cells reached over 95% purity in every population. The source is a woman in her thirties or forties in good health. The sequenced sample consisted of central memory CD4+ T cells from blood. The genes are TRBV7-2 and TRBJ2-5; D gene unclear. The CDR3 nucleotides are TGTGCCAGCAGCTCTCCTCGTCCCCGAGAGACCCAGTACTTC. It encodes CASSSPRPRETQYF.